The 3 T cell receptor beta chains below come from one sample, sequenced in a study of Tregs in tolerant kidney transplant recipients. TCRdb keeps only in-frame clones here, not all; method: immunoSEQ multiplex PCR. The sample consists of 100,000 to 120,000 clones, roughly 89% of them appearing once. The input for sequencing was CD4+ T cells from blood, taken before the transplant. The receptor set was obtained from a human donor who received a combined kidney and bone marrow transplant.

This chain connects TRBV7-2 to TRBJ1-4; D gene ambiguous. The V and J ends lost 5 bases and 14 bases respectively, with 21 bases between them. The CDR3 extends over 14 amino acids. Per the germline V gene, CDR1 is SGHTA and CDR2 is FQGNSA. CDR3 in DNA: TGTGCCAGCAGCCCGCCTGAGTCCGGAATGAGGCTGTTTTTT. Translation gives CASSPPESGMRLFF.

This clone has a single count. J is TRBJ2-1 and V is TRBV11-3; 7 bases agree with TRBD2. Per germline, CDR1 SGHNT and CDR2 YENEEA. This CDR3 region has 13 residues. The J segment lost 6 bases and the V segment lost 3 bases, leaving 2 bases of the junction unmatched. The CDR3 sequence: CASSFGRANEQFF. CDR3 bases: TGTGCCAGCAGCTTTGGGAGGGCCAATGAGCAGTTCTTC.

The chain uses TRBV6-4 and TRBJ1-1; a possible D gene is TRBD1 (5 bases). The CDR3 is 17 amino acids. V lost 7 bases to trimming and J lost 5 bases, with 26 bases between them. Germline V gene lookup returns CDR1 MRHNA and CDR2 SNTAGT. The CDR3 reads CASITDRPRNLLTEAFF. The CDR3, as DNA: TGTGCCAGCATAACCGACAGACCCAGAAATCTATTGACTGAAGCTTTCTTT.